A selection of T cell receptor beta chains follows, all from one sample in a study of vaccination effects on CD4 cells after COVID-19. Method: immunoSEQ multiplex PCR; TCRdb's copy keeps in-frame clones and lacks some. This sample has 25,000 to 30,000 clones, with around 74% found just once. Antigens for these TCRs are unknown. Sequencing was performed on CD4+ T cells from PBMCs cultured with HCoV-OC43 spike peptides, taken after COVID-19 vaccination. The receptors shown here come from a human donor who received a COVID-19 vaccine. The CDR3 runs from the conserved cysteine through the conserved F or W. D genes are given only for firm matches. Not all rows give a size; the values are once, few, many and, for expanded clones, a class.

TRBV6-5	NA	NA	TRBJ1-2	TGTGCCAGCGTGAGGGCCGCTAACTATGGCTACACCTTC	CASVRAANYGYTF
TRBV4-1	TRBD1	NA	TRBJ2-2	TGCGCCAGCAGCCAAAGGCCGGGACAGGGTGGGACCGGGGAGCTGTTTTTT	CASSQRPGQGGTGELFF
TRBV29-1	TRBD2	NA	TRBJ2-3	TGCAGCGTTGCGATTGGGGGAGGGACCACAGATACGCAGTATTTT	CSVAIGGGTTDTQYF
TRBV19	TRBD1	once	TRBJ1-1	TGTGCCAGTATTGACAGGGGGCGCGGCACTGAAGCTTTCTTT	CASIDRGRGTEAFF
TRBV6-1	TRBD2	medium-sized	TRBJ2-2	TGTGCCAGCAGTGAACTAGCGGGGAACACCGGGGAGCTGTTTTTT	CASSELAGNTGELFF
TRBV3-1/TRBV3-2	NA	NA	TRBJ1-3	TGTGCCAGCAGCTCTTTCTCGGGACGGAGCTCTGGAAACACCATATATTTT	CASSSFSGRSSGNTIYF
TRBV18	NA	NA	TRBJ1-1	TGTGCCAGCTCACCACCGCACAGGGTTGTGGAAGCTTTCTTT	CASSPPHRVVEAFF
TRBV10-3	NA	NA	TRBJ1-6	TGTGCCATCAGTGAGGGGGGGGCCCAGAATTCACCCCTCCACTTT	CAISEGGAQNSPLHF
TRBV3-1/TRBV3-2	NA	few	TRBJ2-1	TGTGCCAGCAGCCGCAGATTGACAGGCTGGGACAATGAGCAGTTCTTC	CASSRRLTGWDNEQFF
TRBV3-1/TRBV3-2	NA	NA	TRBJ2-7	TGTGCCAGCAGCCAAGAGGGAGCCCTATCCTACGAGCAGTACTTC	CASSQEGALSYEQYF
TRBV19	TRBD2	NA	TRBJ2-7	TGTGCCAGTAGTTCCTCTAGCGGGGGGGCCTACGAGCAGTACTTC	CASSSSSGGAYEQYF
TRBV7-9	TRBD2	few	TRBJ2-1	TGTGCCAGCAGCTTAGTCGAGCGGGGTGAGCAGTTCTTC	CASSLVERGEQFF
TRBV6-4	NA	NA	TRBJ2-3	TGTGCCAGCAGTGACTCCCTAGCGTCAGATACGCAGTATTTT	CASSDSLASDTQYF
TRBV30	NA	NA	TRBJ2-5	TGTGCCTGGAGTTCCAATCAAGAGACCCAGTACTTC	CAWSSNQETQYF
TRBV2	NA	few	TRBJ1-6	TGTGCCAGCAGGGCATCCCGGGGTTCACCCCTCCACTTT	CASRASRGSPLHF
TRBV5-1	NA	NA	TRBJ1-1	TGCGCCAGCAGCTTTTCAGGACGGAACACTGAAGCTTTCTTT	CASSFSGRNTEAFF
TRBV13	NA	NA	TRBJ1-1	TGTGCCAGCAGCCCGGCCTTCATGGGGGGCACTGAAGCTTTCTTT	CASSPAFMGGTEAFF
TRBV3-1/TRBV3-2	NA	NA	TRBJ1-1	TGTGCCAGCAGCCAGGTAGGCAGGGCCGGGGATTTCTTT	CASSQVGRAGDFF
TRBV12-5	TRBD2	NA	TRBJ2-1	TGTGCTAGTGGTTTGGTGGCTAGCGGAAACAATGAGCAGTTCTTC	CASGLVASGNNEQFF
TRBV19	NA	NA	TRBJ1-4	TGTGCCAGTCGGGCACTCGCTAATGAAAAACTGTTTTTT	CASRALANEKLFF
TRBV29-1	TRBD2	NA	TRBJ2-6	TGCAGCGTTTTAGCGGGGTCTGGGGCCAACGTCCTGACTTTC	CSVLAGSGANVLTF
TRBV5-1	TRBD1	NA	TRBJ1-1	TGCGCCAGCAGTAGATCACCGGGACAGGGGGCCGACACTGAAGCTTTCTTT	CASSRSPGQGADTEAFF